This is a list of T cell receptor beta chains from one sample in a study of CXCR3-negative and CXCR3-positive naive CD8 T cells. TCRdb re-called the 5' RACE reads and shows each CDR3 protein once, DNA omitted. The repertoire table contains about 3,400 distinct CDR3 sequences. The sequenced sample consisted of naive CXCR3- CD8+ T cells from blood. Every receptor here comes from a human donor in good health. Some clones in this sample may be carry-over from other donors' samples. Each CDR3 is given with its conserved first and last residue. Size values are once, few and many counts, or a class for expanded clones, and some rows have none.

clone_size: medium-sized; v_call: TRBV7-6; j_call: TRBJ1-2; cdr3_aa: CAIYDGKPYGYTF
clone_size: NA; v_call: TRBV29-1; j_call: TRBJ2-7; cdr3_aa: CSVESTESYTQYF
clone_size: large; v_call: TRBV9; j_call: TRBJ1-1; cdr3_aa: CASSVALNTEAFF
clone_size: NA; v_call: TRBV29-1; j_call: TRBJ2-1; cdr3_aa: CSVGDHLNEQFF
clone_size: NA; v_call: TRBV5-6; j_call: TRBJ2-5; cdr3_aa: CASSWIEGLVQTQYF
clone_size: NA; v_call: TRBV30; j_call: TRBJ2-1; cdr3_aa: CAWSGGQWQFF
clone_size: NA; v_call: TRBV27; j_call: TRBJ2-1; cdr3_aa: CASSPNRVEQFF
clone_size: medium-sized; v_call: TRBV12-3/TRBV12-4; j_call: TRBJ2-7; cdr3_aa: CASSLGQGATEQYF
clone_size: NA; v_call: TRBV5-1; j_call: TRBJ2-1; cdr3_aa: CASSLRTGDDEQFF
clone_size: NA; v_call: TRBV29-1; j_call: TRBJ1-2; cdr3_aa: CSVESGPQGYTF
clone_size: NA; v_call: TRBV29-1; j_call: TRBJ2-1; cdr3_aa: CSVDSGSNYNEQFF
clone_size: NA; v_call: TRBV28; j_call: TRBJ1-5; cdr3_aa: CASSLDQPQHF
clone_size: NA; v_call: TRBV20-1; j_call: TRBJ1-1; cdr3_aa: CSAPVTNTEAFF
clone_size: medium-sized; v_call: TRBV29-1; j_call: TRBJ1-1; cdr3_aa: CSVGGGYTEAFF
clone_size: NA; v_call: TRBV20-1; j_call: TRBJ2-3; cdr3_aa: CSARASTSGGADTQYF
clone_size: NA; v_call: TRBV20-1; j_call: TRBJ1-5; cdr3_aa: CSAATGRNQPQHF
clone_size: NA; v_call: TRBV29-1; j_call: TRBJ1-1; cdr3_aa: CSVEDFGVEAFF
clone_size: NA; v_call: TRBV7-2; j_call: TRBJ2-3; cdr3_aa: CASSLASGRTDTQYF
clone_size: NA; v_call: TRBV29-1; j_call: TRBJ2-2; cdr3_aa: CSVVGGFTGELFF
clone_size: medium-sized; v_call: TRBV4-2; j_call: TRBJ2-2; cdr3_aa: CASSQESAGGGTGELFF
clone_size: NA; v_call: TRBV29-1; j_call: TRBJ1-2; cdr3_aa: CSVEDGDGDGYTF
clone_size: NA; v_call: TRBV29-1; j_call: TRBJ2-2; cdr3_aa: CSVAAVNTGELFF
clone_size: NA; v_call: TRBV29-1; j_call: TRBJ1-2; cdr3_aa: CSVDPGNNYGYTF
clone_size: NA; v_call: TRBV12-3/TRBV12-4; j_call: TRBJ2-3; cdr3_aa: CASSFSLAGGTDTQYF
clone_size: medium-sized; v_call: TRBV4-2; j_call: TRBJ2-5; cdr3_aa: CASSQEPAGALQETQYF